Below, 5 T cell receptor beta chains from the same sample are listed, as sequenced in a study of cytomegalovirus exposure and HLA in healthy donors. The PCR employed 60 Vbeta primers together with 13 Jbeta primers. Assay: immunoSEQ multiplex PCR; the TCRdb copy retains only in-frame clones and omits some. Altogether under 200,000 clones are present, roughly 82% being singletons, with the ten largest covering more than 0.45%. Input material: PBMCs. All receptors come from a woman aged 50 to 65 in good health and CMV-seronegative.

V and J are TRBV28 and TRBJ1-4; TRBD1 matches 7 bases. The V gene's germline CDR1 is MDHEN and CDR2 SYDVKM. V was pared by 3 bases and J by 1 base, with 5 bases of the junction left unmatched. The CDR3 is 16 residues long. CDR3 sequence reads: CASSFSGGGTNEKLFF. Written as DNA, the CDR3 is TGTGCCAGCAGTTTTTCAGGGGGAGGAACTAATGAAAAACTGTTTTTT.

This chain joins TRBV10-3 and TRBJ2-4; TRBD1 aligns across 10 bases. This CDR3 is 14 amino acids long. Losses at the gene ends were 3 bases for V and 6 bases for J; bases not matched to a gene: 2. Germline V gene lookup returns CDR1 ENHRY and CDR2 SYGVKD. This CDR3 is CAISEGTGANIQYF. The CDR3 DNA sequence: TGTGCCATCAGTGAAGGGACAGGGGCAAACATTCAGTACTTC.

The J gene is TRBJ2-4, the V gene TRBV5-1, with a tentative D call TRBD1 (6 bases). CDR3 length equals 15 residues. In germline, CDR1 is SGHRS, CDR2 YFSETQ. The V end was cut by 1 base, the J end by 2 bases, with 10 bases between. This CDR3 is CASSLLGGTKNIQYF. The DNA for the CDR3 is TGCGCCAGCAGCTTGCTAGGGGGAACCAAAAACATTCAGTACTTC.

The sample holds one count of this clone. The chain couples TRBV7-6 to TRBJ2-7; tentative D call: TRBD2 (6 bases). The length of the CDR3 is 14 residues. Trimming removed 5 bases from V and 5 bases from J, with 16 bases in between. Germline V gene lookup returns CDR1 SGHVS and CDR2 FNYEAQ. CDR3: CASSRKEGTDEQYF. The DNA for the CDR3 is TGTGCCAGCAGCCGCAAGGAGGGGACTGACGAGCAGTACTTC.

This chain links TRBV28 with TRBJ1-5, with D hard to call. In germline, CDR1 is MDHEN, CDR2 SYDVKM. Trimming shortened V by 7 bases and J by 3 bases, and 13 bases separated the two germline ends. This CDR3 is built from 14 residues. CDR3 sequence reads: CASTTAEVNQPQHF. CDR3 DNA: TGTGCCAGCACTACGGCGGAGGTCAATCAGCCCCAGCATTTT.